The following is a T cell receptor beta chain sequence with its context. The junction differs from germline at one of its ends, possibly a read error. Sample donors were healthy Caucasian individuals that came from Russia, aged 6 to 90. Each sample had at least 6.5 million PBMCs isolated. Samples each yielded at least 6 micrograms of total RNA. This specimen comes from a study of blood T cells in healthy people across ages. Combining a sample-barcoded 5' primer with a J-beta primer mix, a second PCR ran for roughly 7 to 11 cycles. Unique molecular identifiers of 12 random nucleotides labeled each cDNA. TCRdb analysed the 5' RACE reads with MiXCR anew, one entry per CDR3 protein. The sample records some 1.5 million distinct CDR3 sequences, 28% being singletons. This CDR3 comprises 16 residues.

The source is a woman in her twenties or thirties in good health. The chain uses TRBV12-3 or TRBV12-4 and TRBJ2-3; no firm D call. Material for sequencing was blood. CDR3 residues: CVSSLGDRVVTDTQYF. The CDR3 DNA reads TGTGTCAGCAGTTTAGGAGATCGGGTCGTCACAGATACGCAGTATTTT.